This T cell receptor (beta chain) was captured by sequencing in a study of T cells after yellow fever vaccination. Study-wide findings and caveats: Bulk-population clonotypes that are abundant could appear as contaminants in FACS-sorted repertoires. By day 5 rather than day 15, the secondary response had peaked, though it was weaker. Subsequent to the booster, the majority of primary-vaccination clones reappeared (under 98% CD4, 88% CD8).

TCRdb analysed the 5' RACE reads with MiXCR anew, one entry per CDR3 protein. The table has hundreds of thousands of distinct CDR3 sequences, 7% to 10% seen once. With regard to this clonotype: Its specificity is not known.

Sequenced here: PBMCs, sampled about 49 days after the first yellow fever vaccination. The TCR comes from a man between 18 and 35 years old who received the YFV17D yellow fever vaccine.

Here the CDR3 DNA reads TGTGCCTGGAGTGCCACTGACAGGATGAACACTGAAGCTTTCTTT. It is translated as CAWSATDRMNTEAFF. The rearrangement joins TRBV30 to TRBJ1-1, with a weak D call TRBD1 (6 bases). This CDR3 has 15 residues. Germline assignment: CDR1 GTSNPN and CDR2 SVGIG (reference sequence). V lost 1 base to trimming and J lost 0 bases, with 12 bases between them. Complete variable domain (other parts from reference TRBV30 and TRBJ1-1): SQTIHQWPATLVQPVGSPLSLECTVEGTSNPNLYWYRQAAGRGLQLLFYSVGIGQISSEVPQNLSASRPQDRQFILSSKKLLLSDSGFYLCAWSATDRMNTEAFFGQGTRLTVV.